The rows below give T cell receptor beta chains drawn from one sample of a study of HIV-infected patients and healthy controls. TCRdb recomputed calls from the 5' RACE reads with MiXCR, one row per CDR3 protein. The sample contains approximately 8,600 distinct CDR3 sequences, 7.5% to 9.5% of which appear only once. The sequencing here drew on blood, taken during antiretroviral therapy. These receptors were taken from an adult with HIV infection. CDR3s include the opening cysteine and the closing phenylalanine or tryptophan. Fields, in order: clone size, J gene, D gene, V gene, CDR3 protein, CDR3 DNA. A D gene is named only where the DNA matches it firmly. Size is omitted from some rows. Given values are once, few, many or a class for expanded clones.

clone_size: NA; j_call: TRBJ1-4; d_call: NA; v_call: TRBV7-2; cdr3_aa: CASSLEPAAKLFF; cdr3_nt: TGTGCCAGCAGCTTAGAGCCGGCTGCAAAACTGTTTTTT
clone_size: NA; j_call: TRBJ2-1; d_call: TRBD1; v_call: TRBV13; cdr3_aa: CASSWGQGARNEQFF; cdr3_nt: TGTGCCAGCAGCTGGGGACAGGGGGCTCGGAATGAGCAGTTCTTC
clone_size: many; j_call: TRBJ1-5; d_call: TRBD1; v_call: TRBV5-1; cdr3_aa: CASSLATGDGQPQHF; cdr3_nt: TGCGCCAGCAGCTTGGCAACAGGGGATGGGCAGCCCCAGCATTTT
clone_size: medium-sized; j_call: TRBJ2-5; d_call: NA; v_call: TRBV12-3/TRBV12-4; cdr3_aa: CASSTTGTLNQETQYF; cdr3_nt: TGTGCCAGCAGTACAACCGGGACACTAAACCAAGAGACCCAGTACTTC
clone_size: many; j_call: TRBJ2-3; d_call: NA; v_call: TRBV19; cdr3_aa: CASSIPRLKDTQYF; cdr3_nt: TGTGCCAGTAGTATCCCCAGGCTCAAAGATACGCAGTATTTT
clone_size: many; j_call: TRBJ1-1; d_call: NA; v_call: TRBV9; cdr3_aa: CASSPGGGTDTEAFF; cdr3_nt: TGTGCCAGCAGCCCGGGGGGGGGGACGGACACTGAAGCTTTCTTT
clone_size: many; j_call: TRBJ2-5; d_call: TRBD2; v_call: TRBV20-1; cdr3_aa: CSANPPTSGVQETQYF; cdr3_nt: TGCAGTGCTAACCCCCCAACTAGCGGGGTACAAGAGACCCAGTACTTC
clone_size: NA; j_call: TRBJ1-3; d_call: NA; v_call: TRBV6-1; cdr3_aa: CASSGYRGNTIYF; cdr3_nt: TGTGCCAGCAGTGGATACAGAGGAAACACCATATATTTT
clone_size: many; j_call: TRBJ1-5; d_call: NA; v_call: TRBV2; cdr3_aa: CASRPASHNQPQHF; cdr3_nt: TGTGCCAGCAGGCCGGCGAGCCACAATCAGCCCCAGCATTTT
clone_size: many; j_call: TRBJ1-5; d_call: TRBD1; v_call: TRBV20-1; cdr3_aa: CSAAKDRGSGNQPQHF; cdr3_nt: TGCAGTGCCGCTAAGGACAGGGGATCCGGCAATCAGCCCCAGCATTTT
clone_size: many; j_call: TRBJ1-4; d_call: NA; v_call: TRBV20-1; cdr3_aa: CSAREVRRFNEKLFF; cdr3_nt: TGCAGTGCTAGAGAGGTGCGCAGATTCAATGAAAAACTGTTTTTT
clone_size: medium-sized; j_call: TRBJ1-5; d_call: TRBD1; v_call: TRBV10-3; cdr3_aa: CAISKDRGDSNQPQHF; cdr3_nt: TGTGCCATCAGTAAGGACAGGGGAGATAGCAATCAGCCCCAGCATTTT
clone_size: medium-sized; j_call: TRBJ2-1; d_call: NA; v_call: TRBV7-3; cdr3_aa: CASSLRVHTEQFF; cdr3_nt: TGTGCCAGCAGCTTGCGGGTGCATACCGAGCAGTTCTTC
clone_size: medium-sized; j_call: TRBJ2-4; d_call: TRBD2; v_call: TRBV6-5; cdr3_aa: CASSYGGVGAKNIQYF; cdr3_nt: TGTGCCAGCAGTTACGGGGGGGTAGGAGCCAAAAACATTCAGTACTTC
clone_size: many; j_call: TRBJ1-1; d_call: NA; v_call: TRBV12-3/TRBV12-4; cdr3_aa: CASSLGTKGTEAFF; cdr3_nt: TGTGCCAGCAGTTTGGGTACTAAGGGCACTGAAGCTTTCTTT
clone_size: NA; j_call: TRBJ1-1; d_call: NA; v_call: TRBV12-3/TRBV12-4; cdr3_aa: CASRPDSGATEAFF; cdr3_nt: TGTGCCAGCAGGCCGGACAGTGGGGCCACTGAAGCTTTCTTT
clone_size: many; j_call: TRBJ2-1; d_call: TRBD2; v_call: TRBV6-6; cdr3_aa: CASSYMTSGHYNEQFF; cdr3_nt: TGTGCCAGCAGTTACATGACTAGCGGGCACTACAATGAGCAGTTCTTC
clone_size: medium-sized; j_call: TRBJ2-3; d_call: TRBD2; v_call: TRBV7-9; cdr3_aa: CASTQGGGTDTQYF; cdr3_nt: TGTGCCAGCACCCAGGGAGGGGGCACAGATACGCAGTATTTT
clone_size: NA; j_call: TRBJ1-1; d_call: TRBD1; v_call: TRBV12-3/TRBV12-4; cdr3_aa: CASSSPQRTGNTEAFF; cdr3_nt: TGTGCCAGCAGTTCGCCACAGAGGACAGGGAACACTGAAGCTTTCTTT
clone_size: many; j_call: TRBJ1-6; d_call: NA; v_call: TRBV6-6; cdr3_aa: CASSQAPPGNSPLHF; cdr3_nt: TGTGCCAGCAGTCAAGCCCCCCCGGGTAATTCACCCCTCCACTTT
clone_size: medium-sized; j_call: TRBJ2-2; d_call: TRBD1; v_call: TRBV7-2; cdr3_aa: CASSLDRGPGGELFF; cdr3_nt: TGTGCCAGCAGCTTAGACAGGGGTCCTGGGGGGGAGCTGTTTTTT
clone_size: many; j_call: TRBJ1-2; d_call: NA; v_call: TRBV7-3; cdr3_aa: CASSLIGGLDGYTF; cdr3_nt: TGTGCCAGCAGCTTAATCGGGGGGCTGGATGGCTACACCTTC
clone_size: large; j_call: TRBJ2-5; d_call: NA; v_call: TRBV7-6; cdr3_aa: CASSPTEGETQYF; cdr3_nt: TGTGCCAGCAGCCCAACTGAGGGGGAGACCCAGTACTTC
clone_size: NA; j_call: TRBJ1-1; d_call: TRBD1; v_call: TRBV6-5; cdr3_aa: CASSQRTGRMNTEAFF; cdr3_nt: TGTGCCAGCAGTCAACGGACAGGGCGAATGAACACTGAAGCTTTCTTT
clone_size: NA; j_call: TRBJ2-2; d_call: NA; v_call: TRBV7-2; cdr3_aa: CASSTYTGELFF; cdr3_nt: TGTGCCAGCAGCACATACACCGGGGAGCTGTTTTTT
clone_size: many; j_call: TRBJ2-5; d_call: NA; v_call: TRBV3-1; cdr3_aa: CASSQVRKETQYF; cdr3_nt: TGTGCCAGCAGCCAAGTACGGAAAGAGACCCAGTACTTC
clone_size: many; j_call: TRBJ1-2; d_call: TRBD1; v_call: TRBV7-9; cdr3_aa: CASSGKGGLDYGYTF; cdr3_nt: TGTGCCAGCAGTGGGAAAGGGGGCCTAGACTATGGCTACACCTTC